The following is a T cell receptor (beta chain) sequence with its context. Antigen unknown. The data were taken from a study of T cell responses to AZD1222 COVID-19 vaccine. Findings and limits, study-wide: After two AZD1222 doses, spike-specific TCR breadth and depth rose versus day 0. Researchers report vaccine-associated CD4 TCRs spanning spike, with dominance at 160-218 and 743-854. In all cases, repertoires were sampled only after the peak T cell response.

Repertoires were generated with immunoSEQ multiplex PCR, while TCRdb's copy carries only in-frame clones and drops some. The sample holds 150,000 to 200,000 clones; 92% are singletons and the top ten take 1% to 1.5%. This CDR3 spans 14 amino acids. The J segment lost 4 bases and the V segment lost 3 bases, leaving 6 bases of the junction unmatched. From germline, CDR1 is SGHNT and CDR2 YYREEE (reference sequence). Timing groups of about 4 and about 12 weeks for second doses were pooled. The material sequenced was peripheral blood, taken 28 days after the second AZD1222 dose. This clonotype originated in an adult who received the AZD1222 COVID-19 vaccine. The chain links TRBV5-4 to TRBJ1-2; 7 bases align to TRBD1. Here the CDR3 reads CASSSRDRPYGYTF. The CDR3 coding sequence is TGTGCCAGCAGCTCAAGGGACAGACCCTATGGCTACACCTTC.